This T cell receptor beta chain was found in a study of cytomegalovirus exposure and HLA in healthy donors. Study background: In a later analysis, it was reported that the 110 or so validation repertoires had been produced on the same platform as the 500 to 850 repertoires belonging to the first cohort.

Germline V gene lookup returns CDR1 SQVTM and CDR2 ANQGSEA. V lost 7 bases and J lost 2, with 15 bases in between. The length of the CDR3 is 13 residues. As for this clone: The target antigen is unknown.

TCRdb's copy holds only in-frame clones and misses some; the assay was immunoSEQ multiplex PCR. The data show 250,000 to 400,000 clones, with roughly 86% seen just once and around 0.88% held by the top ten. Study-wide findings and caveats: Investigators reported under 200 TCR beta chains as tied to cytomegalovirus. Most sequenced TCRs were rare (though some public TCRs occurred in many donors). The authors confirmed in vitro that a few CMV-associated chains were specific for CMV antigens.

The rearrangement joins TRBV29-1 to TRBJ2-7; D call uncertain. This sequence was found in a man in his thirties or forties in good health and CMV-seronegative. The sequenced material came from PBMCs. The CDR3 nucleotides are TGCAGCGCAAAGGTGACCGAGGCCTACGAGCAGTACTTC. Residues: CSAKVTEAYEQYF.